These 4 T cell receptor beta chains share one sample of origin, sequenced in a study of patients and donors after allogeneic stem cell transplantation. One entry per CDR3 protein results from TCRdb running MiXCR on the RT-PCR reads. The sample contains roughly 960,000 distinct CDR3 sequences, 15% to 20% of which appear only once. What was sequenced was blood, either unsorted or a sorted T cell fraction (not recorded which). These receptors were collected from a human donor who was either an allogeneic HSCT recipient or a stem cell or donor lymphocyte infusion donor (not recorded which). It is not recorded whose cells these are; they may come from a transplant donor.

CDR3 protein: CASTQRVDYGYTF. The DNA for the CDR3 is TGTGCCAGTACTCAGAGGGTGGACTATGGCTACACCTTC. The chain has TRBV19 and TRBJ1-2; D unclear. Trimming removed 7 bases from V and 3 bases from J, with 12 bases in between. Germline-derived CDR1 and CDR2 are LNHDA and SQIVND (reference sequence). The CDR3 has 13 residues.

This clonotype turned up a few times. This chain joins TRBV11-2 and TRBJ2-1; 10 positions match TRBD2. Germline V lookup: CDR1 SGHAT, CDR2 FQNNGV. The CDR3 covers 17 residues. V trimming: 5 bases; J trimming: 4 bases; junction bases outside the gene matches: 11. Here the CDR3 reads CASSHTAGLAEYNEQFF. The CDR3 coding sequence is TGTGCCAGCAGCCACACGGCCGGACTAGCGGAATACAATGAGCAGTTCTTC.

This clonotype was counted a few times. The rearrangement joins TRBV6-5 to TRBJ2-7; TRBD2 is a possible D gene (5 bases). V gave up 4 bases and J gave up 2 bases, with 12 bases separating them. The CDR3 extends over 14 amino acids. Germline loops: CDR1 MNHEY, CDR2 SVGAGI. The CDR3 is CASSSGSGPYEQYF. The CDR3, as DNA: TGTGCCAGCAGTTCGGGGTCAGGCCCCTACGAGCAGTACTTC.

CDR3 DNA sequence: TGTGCCAGCAGTTCCTACCGGGACAGGGATTTATATGGCTACACCTTC. Translating it yields CASSSYRDRDLYGYTF. V usage is TRBV12-3 or TRBV12-4 and J usage is TRBJ1-2; 9 nucleotides agree with TRBD1. With 4 bases clipped from V and 5 bases from J, the junction kept 11 bases outside the gene matches. The CDR3 sequence is 16 residues long.